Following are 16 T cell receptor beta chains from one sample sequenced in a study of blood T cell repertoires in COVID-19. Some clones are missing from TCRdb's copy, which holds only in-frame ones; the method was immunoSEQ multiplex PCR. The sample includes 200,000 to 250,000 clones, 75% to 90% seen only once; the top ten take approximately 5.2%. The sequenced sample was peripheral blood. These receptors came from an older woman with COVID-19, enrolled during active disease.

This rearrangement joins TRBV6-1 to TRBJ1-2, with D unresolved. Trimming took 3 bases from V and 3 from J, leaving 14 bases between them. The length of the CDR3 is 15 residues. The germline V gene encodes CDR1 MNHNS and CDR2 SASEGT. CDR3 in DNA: TGTGCCAGCAGTGAGCAGGATTCTACCTACTATGGCTACACCTTC. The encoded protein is CASSEQDSTYYGYTF.

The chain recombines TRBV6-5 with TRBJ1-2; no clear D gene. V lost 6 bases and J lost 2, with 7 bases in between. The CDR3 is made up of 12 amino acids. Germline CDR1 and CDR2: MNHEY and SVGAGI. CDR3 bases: TGTGCCAGCAGGGAGGTCAACTATGGCTACACCTTC. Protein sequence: CASREVNYGYTF.

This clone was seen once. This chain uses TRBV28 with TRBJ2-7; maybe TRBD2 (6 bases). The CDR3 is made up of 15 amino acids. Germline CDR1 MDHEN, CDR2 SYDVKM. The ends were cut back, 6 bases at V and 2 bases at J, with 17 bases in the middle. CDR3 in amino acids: CASRIGGVSTYEQYF. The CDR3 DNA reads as TGTGCCAGCAGGATAGGAGGGGTCTCTACCTACGAGCAGTACTTC.

CDR3 residues: CASSPRLLARGYTF. CDR3 bases: TGTGCCAGCAGTCCGAGGTTGCTAGCCAGAGGCTACACCTTC. This sequence joins TRBV27 and TRBJ1-2; D unclear. This CDR3 region has 14 residues. The germline V and J ends were trimmed by 5 bases and 8 bases, with 18 bases remaining between them. Germline V gene data show CDR1 as MNHEY and CDR2 as SMNVEV (reference sequence).

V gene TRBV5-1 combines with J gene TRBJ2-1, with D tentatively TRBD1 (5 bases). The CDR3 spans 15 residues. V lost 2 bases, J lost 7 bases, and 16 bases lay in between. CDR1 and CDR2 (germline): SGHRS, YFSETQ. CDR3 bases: TGCGCCAGCAGCTTTGGACAAACCCGAAGTAATGAGCAGTTCTTC. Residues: CASSFGQTRSNEQFF.

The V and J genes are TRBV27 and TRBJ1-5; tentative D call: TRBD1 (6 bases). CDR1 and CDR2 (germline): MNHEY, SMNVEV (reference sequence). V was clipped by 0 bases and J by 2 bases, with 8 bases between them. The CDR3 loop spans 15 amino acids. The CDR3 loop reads CASSLSGAGNQPQHF. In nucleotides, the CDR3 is TGTGCCAGCAGTTTATCGGGGGCTGGCAATCAGCCCCAGCATTTT.

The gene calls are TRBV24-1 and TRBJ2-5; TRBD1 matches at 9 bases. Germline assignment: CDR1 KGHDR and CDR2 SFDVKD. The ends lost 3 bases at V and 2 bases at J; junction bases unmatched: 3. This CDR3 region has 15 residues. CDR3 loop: CATSDVGQGQETQYF. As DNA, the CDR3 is TGTGCCACCAGTGATGTGGGACAGGGTCAAGAGACCCAGTACTTC.

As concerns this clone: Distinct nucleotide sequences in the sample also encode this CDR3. The CDR3 DNA is TGCGCCAGCAGCTTGGACAGCTCTGGGGCCAACGTCCTGACTTTC. Amino acids: CASSLDSSGANVLTF. The chain recombines TRBV5-1 with TRBJ2-6; D not certain. Germline CDR1 is SGHRS and CDR2 is YFSETQ. CDR3 length equals 15 residues. V gave up 0 bases and J gave up 0 bases, with 4 bases separating them.

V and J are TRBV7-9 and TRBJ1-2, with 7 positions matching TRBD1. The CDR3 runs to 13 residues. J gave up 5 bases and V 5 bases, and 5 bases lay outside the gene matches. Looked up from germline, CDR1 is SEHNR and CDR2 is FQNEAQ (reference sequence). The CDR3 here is CASSPGQLYGYTF. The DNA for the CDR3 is TGTGCCAGCAGCCCGGGACAGTTGTATGGCTACACCTTC.

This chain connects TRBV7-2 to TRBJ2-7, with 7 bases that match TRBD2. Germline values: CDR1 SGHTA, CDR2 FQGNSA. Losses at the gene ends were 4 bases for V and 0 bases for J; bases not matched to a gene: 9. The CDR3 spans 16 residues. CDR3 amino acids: CASSSQSGKASYEQYF. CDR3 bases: TGTGCCAGCAGCTCCCAGAGCGGGAAAGCCTCCTACGAGCAGTACTTC.

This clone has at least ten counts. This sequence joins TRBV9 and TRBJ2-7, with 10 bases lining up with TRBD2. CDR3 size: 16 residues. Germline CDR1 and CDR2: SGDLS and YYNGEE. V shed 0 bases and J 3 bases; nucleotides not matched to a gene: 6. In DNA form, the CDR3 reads TGTGCCAGCAGCGTAGCCGCTAGCGGGAGTGGCTACGAGCAGTACTTC. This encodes CASSVAASGSGYEQYF.

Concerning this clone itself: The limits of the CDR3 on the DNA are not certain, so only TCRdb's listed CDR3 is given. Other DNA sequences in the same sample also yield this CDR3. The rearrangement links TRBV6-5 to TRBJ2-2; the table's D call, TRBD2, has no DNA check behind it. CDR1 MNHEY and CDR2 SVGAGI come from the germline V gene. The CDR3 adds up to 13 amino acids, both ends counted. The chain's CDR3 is CASSSSNTGELFF.

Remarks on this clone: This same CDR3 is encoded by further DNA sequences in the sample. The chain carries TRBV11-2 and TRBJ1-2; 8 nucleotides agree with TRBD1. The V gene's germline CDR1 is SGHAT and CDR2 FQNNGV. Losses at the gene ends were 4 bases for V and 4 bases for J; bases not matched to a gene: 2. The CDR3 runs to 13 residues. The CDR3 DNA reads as TGTGCCAGCAGCTCCGGACAGGGCTATGGCTACACCTTC. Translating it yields CASSSGQGYGYTF.

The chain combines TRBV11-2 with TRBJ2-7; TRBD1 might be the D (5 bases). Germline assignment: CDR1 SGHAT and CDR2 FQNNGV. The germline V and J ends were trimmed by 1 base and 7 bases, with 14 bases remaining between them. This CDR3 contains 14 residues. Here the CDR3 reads CASSLGQRLEEQYF. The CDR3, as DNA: TGTGCCAGCAGCTTAGGACAGAGGTTGGAGGAGCAGTACTTC.

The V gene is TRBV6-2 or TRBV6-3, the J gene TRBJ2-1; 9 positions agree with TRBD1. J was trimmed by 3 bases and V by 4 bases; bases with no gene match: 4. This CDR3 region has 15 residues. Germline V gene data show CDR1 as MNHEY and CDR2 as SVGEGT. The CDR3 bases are TGTGCCAGCAGTTGGGGACAGGGTCACTACAATGAGCAGTTCTTC. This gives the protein CASSWGQGHYNEQFF.

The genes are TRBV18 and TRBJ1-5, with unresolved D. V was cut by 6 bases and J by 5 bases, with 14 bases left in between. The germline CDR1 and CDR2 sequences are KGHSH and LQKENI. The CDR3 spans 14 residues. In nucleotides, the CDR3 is TGTGCCAGCTCCCCCCTCGGGTCGGATCAGCCCCAGCATTTT. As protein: CASSPLGSDQPQHF.